The clone carrying this T cell receptor (delta chain) appeared many times. Its antigen remains unknown. The junction does not match germline at one end; this may be a read error. This sample also contains other DNA sequences that code for the same CDR3. This CDR3 has 22 residues. Germline assignment: CDR1 TSWWSYY and CDR2 QGS. Flow sorting of PBMC yielded separate Vgamma9/Vdelta2+ and Vdelta2-negative gammadelta T cell populations for bulk repertoire analysis. These data come from a study of γδ T cells in repeated Plasmodium falciparum infection. Study-level points and caveats: Vgamma9/Vdelta2+ repertoires stayed stably polyclonal over time and infection.

TCRdb applied CATT to the multiplex PCR reads for clone calling. This sample has 75,000 to 95,000 delta-chain clones, with approximately 0.96% found just once. Sequenced sample: gamma-delta T cells from blood. The source of this sequence is a pool of human donors (malaria-infected and uninfected, not separated). J is TRDJ2 and V is TRDV1, with D tentatively TRDD2 or TRDD3 (9 bases each). The CDR3 bases are TGTGCTCTTGGGGATGAGCCTTCCTACCGGTGGTGGGGGATAGGCCCTACAGCGCAACTCTTCTTT. Encoded protein: CALGDEPSYRWWGIGPTAQLFF.